Listed below are T cell receptor beta chains from one sample, sequenced in a study of blood T cell repertoires in COVID-19. Generated by immunoSEQ multiplex PCR, the TCRdb table keeps only in-frame clones and is missing some. The sample lists around 250,000 clones, about 81% seen once, with about 4% in the top ten. The sample was PBMCs or T cells enriched from blood (not recorded which). These receptors all stem from a man between 25 and 39 years old with acute COVID-19. CDR3s leave out the opening cysteine and the closing phenylalanine or tryptophan. Each record gives: V gene, CDR3 protein.

TRBV29-1 | SGGQRPTEAF
TRBV20-1 | SADRGNTIY
TRBV15 | ATSRNRDGYT
TRBV9 | ASSVSGQGQNIQY
TRBV5-1 | ASSLATDRPIQY
TRBV7-8 | ASSRSGGLTGELF
TRBV29-1 | SVSRGREGTEAF
TRBV6-5 | ASRAGQGNEKLF
TRBV3-1/TRBV3-2 | ASRNRGRAGELF
TRBV11-2 | ASSFRDRDLRGYT
TRBV30 | AGTGQVLSGNTIY
TRBV7-9 | ASSQQSSYNEQF
TRBV5-4 | ASSPTRTGSNEQF
TRBV6-4 | ASSEAGANSPLH
TRBV28 | ASKEREELNEQF
TRBV27 | ASGSFGETQY
TRBV6-4 | ASSEQGSVNSPLH
TRBV29-1 | SVGREAGNTIY
TRBV30 | AWSPRGNSPLH
TRBV24-1 | ATSDTSGSVSGELF
TRBV10-3 | AISERGTSGRIPHEQF
TRBV28 | ASSSSNSPLH
TRBV6-6 | ASSYSEGQPQH
TRBV7-2 | ASSHHPGRGPGAGNTIY
TRBV6-5 | ASSPSHGYT
TRBV14 | ASSGLGGGLWDTEAF
TRBV9 | ASSVETANSPLH
TRBV11-1 | ASSFIKKTGELF
TRBV15 | ATSQGGSNEKLF
TRBV5-4 | ASSRAGTSGYTGELF
TRBV9 | ASSVGSGVQTGANVLT
TRBV5-4 | ASSLARPQPGSQETQY